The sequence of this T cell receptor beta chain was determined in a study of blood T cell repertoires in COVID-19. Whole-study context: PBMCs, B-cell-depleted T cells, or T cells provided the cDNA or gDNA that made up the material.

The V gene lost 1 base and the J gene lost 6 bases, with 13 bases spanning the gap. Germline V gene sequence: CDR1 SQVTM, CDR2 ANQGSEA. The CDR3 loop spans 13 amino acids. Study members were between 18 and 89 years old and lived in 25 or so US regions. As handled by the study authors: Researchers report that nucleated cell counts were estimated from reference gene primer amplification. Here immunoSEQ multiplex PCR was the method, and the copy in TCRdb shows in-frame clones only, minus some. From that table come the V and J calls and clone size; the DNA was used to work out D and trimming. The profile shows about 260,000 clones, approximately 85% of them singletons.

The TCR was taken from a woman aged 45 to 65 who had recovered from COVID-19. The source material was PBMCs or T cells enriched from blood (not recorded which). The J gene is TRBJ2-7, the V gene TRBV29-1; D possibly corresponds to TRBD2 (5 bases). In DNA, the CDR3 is TGCAGCGTTGAAGGTGACTCTCGGGGCGAGCAGTACTTC. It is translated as CSVEGDSRGEQYF.